The next 25 T cell receptor beta chains were all read from a single sample in a study of PD-1 blockade in classical Hodgkin lymphoma. Time point of the sample: cycle 4 day 1 (C4D1), after 5 to 7 weeks of nivolumab. In every patient, relapse followed autologous stem cell transplantation, while exposure to brentuximab vedotin differed. Only in-frame clones appear in the TCRdb table, and some are missing; sequencing was by immunoSEQ multiplex PCR. The table shows about 85,000 clones, with 90% occurring only once. The material sequenced was peripheral blood mononuclear cells (PBMCs), taken before the fourth cycle of nivolumab. The origin of the receptors is a human donor with classical Hodgkin lymphoma.

The chain combines TRBV28 with TRBJ2-2; TRBD1 aligns across 7 bases. V dropped 7 bases and J dropped 6; count of bases not matched to a gene: 11. The CDR3 consists of 15 residues. The germline V gene has CDR1 MDHEN and CDR2 SYDVKM. CDR3 sequence: CASNTGQLRAGELFF. In DNA, the CDR3 is TGTGCCAGCAACACGGGACAGCTCAGGGCCGGGGAGCTGTTTTTT.

The rearrangement uses TRBV27 and TRBJ1-5; weak D call: TRBD1 (5 bases). Germline CDR1 and CDR2: MNHEY and SMNVEV (reference sequence). CDR3 length: 14 residues. Trimming took off 2 bases at V and 3 bases at J, with 8 bases between the two ends. CDR3 DNA: TGTGCCAGCAGTTTACAGGGTGACAATCAGCCCCAGCATTTT. Encoded protein: CASSLQGDNQPQHF.

The chain recombines TRBV12-5 with TRBJ2-1; tentatively, D is TRBD2 (7 bases). V dropped 5 bases and J dropped 1 base, with 15 bases sitting between them. CDR3 length: 16 amino acids. Germline V lookup: CDR1 LGHNT, CDR2 FRNRAP. The CDR3 region has the DNA TGTGCTAGTGGTCCGCCGGGGGGCGAATCCTACAATGAGCAGTTCTTC. As protein: CASGPPGGESYNEQFF.

Only one count was recorded for this clone. This chain uses TRBV9 with TRBJ2-7; D is unresolved. The germline V gene has CDR1 SGDLS and CDR2 YYNGEE. V lost 3 bases and J 2 bases, leaving 3 bases between the germline ends. The CDR3 loop spans 11 amino acids. CDR3 DNA: TGTGCCAGCAGCGACACCTACGAGCAGTACTTC. Protein sequence: CASSDTYEQYF.

The chain couples TRBV7-9 to TRBJ2-2; D tentatively reads TRBD1 or TRBD2 (6 bases each). With 10 bases removed from V and 2 bases from J, the gap between germline ends came to 20 bases. The V gene's germline CDR1 is SEHNR and CDR2 FQNEAQ (reference sequence). The CDR3 runs 16 residues. The CDR3 nucleotides are TGTGCCATCGGGGGCGTTACAGCTTACAACACCGGGGAGCTGTTTTTT. Translating it yields CAIGGVTAYNTGELFF.

This clone was seen once. The chain uses TRBV15 and TRBJ2-3; 7 bases match TRBD1. V dropped 0 bases and J dropped 6; count of bases not matched to a gene: 9. The CDR3 is made up of 16 amino acids. The germline V gene has CDR1 LNHNV and CDR2 YYDKDF (reference sequence). CDR3 loop: CATSRDTGAVGDTQYF. The CDR3 region has the DNA TGTGCCACCAGCAGAGATACAGGGGCGGTTGGCGATACGCAGTATTTT.

This clone was seen just once. The rearrangement joins TRBV7-2 to TRBJ1-2; possibly TRBD1 for D (5 bases). The CDR3 is made up of 15 amino acids. Germline CDR1 and CDR2: SGHTA and FQGNSA. V gave up 6 bases and J gave up 4 bases, with 18 bases separating them. CDR3 DNA: TGTGCCAGCAGGGCAGGGTTAGCAGACGGCTATGGCTACACCTTC. This codes for CASRAGLADGYGYTF.

The chain links TRBV30 to TRBJ2-3; TRBD2 aligns across 7 bases. Germline CDR1 GTSNPN, CDR2 SVGIG (reference sequence). The CDR3 covers 13 residues. With 5 bases clipped from V and 8 bases from J, the junction kept 10 bases outside the gene matches. The CDR3 region is CAWGGSAGRTQYF. CDR3 DNA: TGTGCCTGGGGAGGGTCAGCGGGGCGTACGCAGTATTTT.

The V and J genes are TRBV4-1 and TRBJ1-3; a weak D match, TRBD1 (6 bases). Trimming removed 1 base at V and 5 bases at J, with 15 bases between. Germline V gives CDR1 MGHRA, CDR2 YSYEKL. The CDR3 covers 16 residues. The CDR3 bases are TGCGCCAGCAGCCAAGGGGGGGCCCATACTCGAAACACCATATATTTT. It specifies CASSQGGAHTRNTIYF.

V and J are TRBV11-2 and TRBJ2-1, with 7 bases matching TRBD1. Germline V gene lookup returns CDR1 SGHAT and CDR2 FQNNGV. J gave up 6 bases and V 6 bases, and 17 bases lay outside the gene matches. The CDR3 has 17 residues. CDR3 sequence: CASRRSGLRDSSNEQFF. The CDR3 DNA follows: TGTGCCAGCAGACGTAGTGGGCTAAGGGACAGCTCCAATGAGCAGTTCTTC.

The gene calls are TRBV4-2 and TRBJ2-1, with D possibly TRBD1 on 5 matching bases. Trimming took 0 bases from V and 8 from J, leaving 14 bases between them. Germline loops: CDR1 LGHNA, CDR2 YNFKEQ. CDR3 size: 15 residues. CDR3 in DNA: TGTGCCAGCAGCCAAGAGGATGGGCAGGGCCATGAGCAGTTCTTC. It translates to CASSQEDGQGHEQFF.

The CDR3 DNA is TGCGCCAGCAGCCGTTCGCGGTCGGACCGAGGGCTAGCCAAAAACATTCAGTACTTC. Translated, it gives CASSRSRSDRGLAKNIQYF. This chain joins TRBV5-1 and TRBJ2-4; D is perhaps TRBD2 (5 bases). V gave up 4 bases and J gave up 0 bases, with 23 bases separating them. Germline V gene data show CDR1 as SGHRS and CDR2 as YFSETQ. CDR3 length: 19 amino acids.

The chain carries TRBV19 and TRBJ2-6; D remains unclear. The CDR3 extends over 16 amino acids. The V end lost 3 bases, the J end lost 0 bases, and 9 bases lay between the germline ends. Germline V gene sequence: CDR1 LNHDA, CDR2 SQIVND (reference sequence). CDR3 in DNA: TGTGCCAGTAGTATGGTATTCGGCTCTGGGGCCAACGTCCTGACTTTC. Encoded protein: CASSMVFGSGANVLTF.

This chain uses TRBV5-1 with TRBJ1-6; TRBD1 matches at 9 bases. The CDR3 is 14 residues long. The V gene's germline CDR1 is SGHRS and CDR2 YFSETQ. V shed 4 bases and J 14 bases; nucleotides not matched to a gene: 10. The chain's CDR3 is CASSTGQGDGTLHF. CDR3 DNA: TGCGCCAGCAGCACGGGACAGGGAGATGGAACCCTCCACTTT.

This clone turned up a few times. This sequence joins TRBV13 and TRBJ1-4, with D unresolved. V was shortened by 2 bases and J by 3 bases, with 7 bases between the two germline ends. The CDR3 is 14 residues long. Germline lookup yields CDR1 PRHDT and CDR2 FYEKMQ (reference sequence). The CDR3 spells CASSLKESNEKLFF. CDR3 bases: TGTGCCAGCAGCTTAAAGGAGTCTAATGAAAAACTGTTTTTT.

CDR3 nucleotides: TGTGCCAGCAGTCCCTCAGGCAATCAGCCCCAGCATTTT. It codes for CASSPSGNQPQHF. The chain links TRBV6-6 to TRBJ1-5, with D unclear. V was pared by 5 bases and J by 2 bases, with 7 bases between. The length of the CDR3 is 13 residues. Germline V gene data show CDR1 as MNHNY and CDR2 as SVGAGI (reference sequence).

This rearrangement joins TRBV4-2 to TRBJ1-2; no reliable D call. The CDR3 totals 13 residues. The V end was cut by 9 bases, the J end by 8 bases, with 19 bases between. CDR1 is LGHNA, CDR2 YNFKEQ, per germline. The CDR3 loop is CARPLETWGGYTF. The CDR3 nucleotides read TGTGCCAGACCTCTGGAAACCTGGGGAGGCTACACCTTC.

The rearrangement joins TRBV9 to TRBJ2-1; 8 bases are a match to TRBD2. CDR3 length equals 15 residues. Germline CDR1 reads SGDLS; CDR2 reads YYNGEE. After removal of 0 bases from V and 8 bases from J, the junction contained 7 bases not matched to a gene. This CDR3 is CASSVGRTSSDEQFF. Written as DNA, the CDR3 is TGTGCCAGCAGCGTAGGTAGGACTAGCAGCGATGAGCAGTTCTTC.

In its sample, this clone was seen once. J is TRBJ1-1 and V is TRBV2; D unresolved. Germline values: CDR1 SNHLY, CDR2 FYNNEI. This CDR3 is 15 amino acids long. V shed 3 bases and J shed 4 bases, with 15 bases lying between them. This chain's CDR3 is CASSEARSTFTEAFF. CDR3 DNA: TGTGCCAGCAGTGAGGCCAGATCGACATTCACTGAAGCTTTCTTT.

This chain uses TRBV4-3 with TRBJ2-7; 13 nucleotides line up with TRBD2. After removal of 3 bases from V and 2 bases from J, the junction contained 1 base not matched to a gene. The CDR3 contains 15 residues. Germline CDR1 reads LGHNA; CDR2 reads YSLEER. CDR3 residues: CASSHGTSGTYEQYF. CDR3 sequence (DNA): TGCGCCAGCAGCCACGGGACTAGCGGGACCTACGAGCAGTACTTC.

This chain connects TRBV5-1 to TRBJ1-3; 7 nucleotides match TRBD1. This CDR3 is built from 16 residues. Germline CDR1 reads SGHRS; CDR2 reads YFSETQ. V was clipped by 4 bases and J by 1 base; unmatched bases: 8. The CDR3 coding sequence is TGCGCCAGCAGCACAGACAGGGTGGTATCTGGAAACACCATATATTTT. Translated, it gives CASSTDRVVSGNTIYF.

V usage is TRBV4-3 and J usage is TRBJ2-3, with 8 bases lining up with TRBD2. The V gene end was trimmed by 0 bases and the J gene end by 0 bases; junction bases not matched to a gene: 11. Germline lookup yields CDR1 LGHNA and CDR2 YSLEER. There are 19 residues in the CDR3. CDR3 loop: CASSQDQAGAQSSTDTQYF. DNA for the CDR3: TGCGCCAGCAGCCAAGACCAAGCGGGGGCCCAGTCTAGCACAGATACGCAGTATTTT.

The J gene is TRBJ1-1, the V gene TRBV28; D unclear. The CDR3 runs 14 residues. Trimming took 8 bases from V and 0 from J, leaving 13 bases between them. The germline CDR1 and CDR2 sequences are MDHEN and SYDVKM. CDR3 loop: CASGPGRMNTEAFF. Here the CDR3 DNA reads TGTGCCAGCGGACCCGGACGGATGAACACTGAAGCTTTCTTT.

The V call is TRBV6-6, the J call TRBJ1-5; D unresolved. There are 13 residues in the CDR3. V was clipped by 6 bases and J by 0 bases, with 6 bases between them. Germline V gene sequence: CDR1 MNHNY, CDR2 SVGAGI (reference sequence). In DNA, the CDR3 is TGTGCCAGCAGGGGTGATAGCAATCAGCCCCAGCATTTT. As protein: CASRGDSNQPQHF.

The chain links TRBV7-2 to TRBJ2-7, with D perhaps matching TRBD1 or TRBD2 (5 bases each). V was clipped by 2 bases and J by 5 bases, with 13 bases between them. The germline V gene has CDR1 SGHTA and CDR2 FQGNSA. CDR3 length: 14 residues. The CDR3, as DNA: TGTGCCAGCAGCTTAAAAGGCAGGGAGCACGAGCAGTACTTC. Translation gives CASSLKGREHEQYF.